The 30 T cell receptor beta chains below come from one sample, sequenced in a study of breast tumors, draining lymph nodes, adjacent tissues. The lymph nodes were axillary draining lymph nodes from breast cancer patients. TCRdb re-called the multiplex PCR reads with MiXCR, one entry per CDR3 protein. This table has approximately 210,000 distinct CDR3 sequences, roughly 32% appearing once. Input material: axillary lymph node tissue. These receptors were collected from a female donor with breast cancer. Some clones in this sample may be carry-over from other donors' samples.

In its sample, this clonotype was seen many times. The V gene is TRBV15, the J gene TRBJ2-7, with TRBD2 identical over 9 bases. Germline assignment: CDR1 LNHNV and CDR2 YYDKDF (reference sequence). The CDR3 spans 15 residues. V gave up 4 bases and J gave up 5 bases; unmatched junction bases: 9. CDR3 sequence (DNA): TGTGCCACCAGCACTGCGCCTGGCGGGAGGGACGAGCAGTACTTC. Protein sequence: CATSTAPGGRDEQYF.

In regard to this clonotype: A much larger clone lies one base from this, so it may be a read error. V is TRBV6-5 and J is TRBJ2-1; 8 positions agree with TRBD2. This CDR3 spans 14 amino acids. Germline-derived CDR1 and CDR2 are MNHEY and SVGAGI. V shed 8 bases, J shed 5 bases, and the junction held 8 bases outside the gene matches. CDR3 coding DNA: TGTGCCAGCGGATCGGCGGGAGGTCACAATGAGCAGTTCTTC. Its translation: CASGSAGGHNEQFF.

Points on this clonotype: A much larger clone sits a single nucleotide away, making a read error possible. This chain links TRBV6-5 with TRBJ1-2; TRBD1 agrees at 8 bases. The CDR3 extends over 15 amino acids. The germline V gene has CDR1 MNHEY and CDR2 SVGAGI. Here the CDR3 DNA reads TGTGCCAGCAGTCACCCGCGGACAGGGCACAATGGCTGCACCTTC. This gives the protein CASSHPRTGHNGCTF.

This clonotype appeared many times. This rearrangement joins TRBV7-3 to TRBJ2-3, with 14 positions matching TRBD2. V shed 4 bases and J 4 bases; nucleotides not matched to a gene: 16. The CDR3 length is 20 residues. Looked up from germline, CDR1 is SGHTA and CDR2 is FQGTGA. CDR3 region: CASSSPSEPGLAGEADTQYF. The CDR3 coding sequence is TGTGCCAGCAGCTCACCAAGTGAACCGGGACTAGCGGGGGAAGCAGATACGCAGTATTTT.

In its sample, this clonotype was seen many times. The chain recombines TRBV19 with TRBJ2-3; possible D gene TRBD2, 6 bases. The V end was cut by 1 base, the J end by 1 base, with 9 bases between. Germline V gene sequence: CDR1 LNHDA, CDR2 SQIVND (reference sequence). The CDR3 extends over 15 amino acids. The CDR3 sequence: CASSIAGGRTDTQYF. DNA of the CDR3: TGTGCCAGTAGTATAGCCGGGGGACGCACAGATACGCAGTATTTT. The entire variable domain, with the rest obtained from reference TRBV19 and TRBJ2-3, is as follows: DGGITQSPKYLFRKEGQNVTLSCEQNLNHDAMYWYRQDPGQGLRLIYYSQIVNDFQKGDIAEGYSVSREKKESFPLTVTSAQKNPTAFYLCASSIAGGRTDTQYFGPGTRLTVL.

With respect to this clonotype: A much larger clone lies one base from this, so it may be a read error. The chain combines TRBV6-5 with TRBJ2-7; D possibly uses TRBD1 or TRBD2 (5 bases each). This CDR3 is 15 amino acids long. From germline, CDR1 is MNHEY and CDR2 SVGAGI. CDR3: CASSPRDGVSYERYF. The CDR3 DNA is TGTGCCAGCAGCCCCCGGGACGGTGTCTCCTACGAGCGGTACTTC.

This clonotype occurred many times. Written as DNA, the CDR3 is TGTGCCAGCAGTTTCGGACAGACCCGGGAAAAACTGTTTTTT. The encoded protein is CASSFGQTREKLFF. J is TRBJ1-4 and V is TRBV6-2 or TRBV6-3, with D possibly matching TRBD1 (6 bases). The CDR3 runs 14 residues. The V and J ends lost 4 bases and 8 bases respectively, with 14 bases between them. The germline V gene encodes CDR1 MNHEY and CDR2 SVGEGT.

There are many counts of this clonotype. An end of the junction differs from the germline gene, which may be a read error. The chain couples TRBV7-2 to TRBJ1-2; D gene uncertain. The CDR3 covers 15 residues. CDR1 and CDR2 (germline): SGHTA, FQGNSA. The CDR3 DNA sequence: TGTGCCAGCAGTAACCCCATTTCCTCTAACTATGGCTACCCCTTC. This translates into CASSNPISSNYGYPF.

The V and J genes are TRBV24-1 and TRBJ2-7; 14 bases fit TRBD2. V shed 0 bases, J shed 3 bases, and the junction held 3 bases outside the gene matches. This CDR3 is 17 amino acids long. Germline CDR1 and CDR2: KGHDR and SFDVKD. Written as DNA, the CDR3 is TGTGCCACCAGTGATTTGCGGGGGACTAGCGGGAGCTACGAGCAGTACTTC. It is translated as CATSDLRGTSGSYEQYF.

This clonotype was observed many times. The CDR3, as DNA: TGTGCCAGCTCACCTGAGGGGGATGGGCCCCAGCATTTT. Translating it yields CASSPEGDGPQHF. V is TRBV18 and J is TRBJ1-5, with TRBD1 as a possible D gene (6 bases). V lost 3 bases and J lost 9, with 12 bases in between. Germline assignment: CDR1 KGHSH and CDR2 LQKENI. CDR3 length: 13 amino acids.

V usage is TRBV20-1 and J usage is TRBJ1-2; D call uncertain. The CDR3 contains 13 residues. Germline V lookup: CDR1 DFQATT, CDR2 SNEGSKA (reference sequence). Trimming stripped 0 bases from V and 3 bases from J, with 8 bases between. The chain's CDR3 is CSAREWRDYGYTF. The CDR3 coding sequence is TGCAGTGCTAGAGAATGGAGGGACTATGGCTACACCTTC.

This CDR3 reads CSVRQGDSPLHF. DNA of the CDR3: TGCAGCGTTCGACAGGGAGATTCACCCCTCCACTTT. This chain connects TRBV29-1 to TRBJ1-6, with TRBD1 matching 7 bases. The trim removed 5 bases at V and 8 bases at J, leaving 3 bases unmatched. Germline CDR1 reads SQVTM; CDR2 reads ANQGSEA. The length of the CDR3 is 12 residues.

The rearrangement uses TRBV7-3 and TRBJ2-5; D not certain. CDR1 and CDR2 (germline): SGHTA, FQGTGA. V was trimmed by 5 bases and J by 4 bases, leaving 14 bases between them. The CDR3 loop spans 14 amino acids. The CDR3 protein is CASSANGELETQYF. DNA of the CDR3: TGTGCCAGCAGCGCTAACGGAGAACTAGAGACCCAGTACTTC.

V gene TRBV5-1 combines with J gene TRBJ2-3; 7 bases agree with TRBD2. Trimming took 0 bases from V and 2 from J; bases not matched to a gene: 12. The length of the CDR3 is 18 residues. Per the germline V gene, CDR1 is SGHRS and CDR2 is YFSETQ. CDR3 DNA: TGCGCCAGCAGCTTGGGTAGTACGGCTAGCGGACCCACAGATACGCAGTATTTT. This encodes CASSLGSTASGPTDTQYF. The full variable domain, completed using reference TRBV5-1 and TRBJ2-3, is KAGVTQTPRYLIKTRGQQVTLSCSPISGHRSVSWYQQTPGQGLQFLFEYFSETQRNKGNFPGRFSGRQFSNSRSEMNVSTLELGDSALYLCASSLGSTASGPTDTQYFGPGTRLTVL.

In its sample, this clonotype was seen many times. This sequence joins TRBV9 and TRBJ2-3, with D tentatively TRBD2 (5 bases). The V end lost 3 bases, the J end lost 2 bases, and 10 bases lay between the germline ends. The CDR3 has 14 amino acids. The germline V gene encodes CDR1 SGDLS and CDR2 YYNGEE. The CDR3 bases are TGTGCCAGCAGCGACGGGATCGTCACAGATACGCAGTATTTT. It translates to CASSDGIVTDTQYF. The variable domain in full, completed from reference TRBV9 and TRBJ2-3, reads DSGVTQTPKHLITATGQRVTLRCSPRSGDLSVYWYQQSLDQGLQFLIQYYNGEERAKGNILERFSAQQFPDLHSELNLSSLELGDSALYFCASSDGIVTDTQYFGPGTRLTVL.

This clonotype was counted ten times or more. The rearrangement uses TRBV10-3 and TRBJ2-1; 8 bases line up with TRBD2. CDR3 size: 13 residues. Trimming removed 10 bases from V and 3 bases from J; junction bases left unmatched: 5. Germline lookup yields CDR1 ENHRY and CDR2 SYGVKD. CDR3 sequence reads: CATFSGNYNEQFF. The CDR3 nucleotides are TGTGCCACCTTTAGCGGGAACTACAATGAGCAGTTCTTC.

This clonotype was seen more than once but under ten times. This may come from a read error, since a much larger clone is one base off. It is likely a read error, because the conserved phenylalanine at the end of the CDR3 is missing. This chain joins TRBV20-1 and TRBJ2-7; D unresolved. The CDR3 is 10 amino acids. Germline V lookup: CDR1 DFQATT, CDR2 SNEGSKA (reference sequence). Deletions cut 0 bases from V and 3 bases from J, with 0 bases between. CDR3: CSARDYEQYS. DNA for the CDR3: TGCAGTGCTAGAGACTACGAGCAGTACTCC.

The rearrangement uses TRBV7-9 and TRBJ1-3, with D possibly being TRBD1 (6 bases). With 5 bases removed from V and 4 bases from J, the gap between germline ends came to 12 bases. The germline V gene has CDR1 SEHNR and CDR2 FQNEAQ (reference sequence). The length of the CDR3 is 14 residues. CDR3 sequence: CASSLLDRGNTIYF. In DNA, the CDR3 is TGTGCCAGCAGCCTCCTGGACAGAGGAAACACCATATATTTT.

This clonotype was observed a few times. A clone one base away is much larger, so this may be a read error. Here the CDR3 reads CASSVMGAREGEPFF. DNA for the CDR3: TGTGCCAGCAGCGTAATGGGGGCCAGGGAGGGGGAGCCGTTTTTT. The rearrangement links TRBV9 to TRBJ2-2; a weak D match, TRBD2 (7 bases). Germline-derived CDR1 and CDR2 are SGDLS and YYNGEE. The CDR3 runs 15 residues.

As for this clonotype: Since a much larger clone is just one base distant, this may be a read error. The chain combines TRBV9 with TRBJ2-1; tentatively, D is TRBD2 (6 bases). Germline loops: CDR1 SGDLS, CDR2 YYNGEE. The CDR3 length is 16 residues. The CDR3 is CASSVAYASVYNAQFF. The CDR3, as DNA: TGTGCCAGCAGCGTAGCTTACGCTAGCGTCTACAATGCGCAGTTCTTC.

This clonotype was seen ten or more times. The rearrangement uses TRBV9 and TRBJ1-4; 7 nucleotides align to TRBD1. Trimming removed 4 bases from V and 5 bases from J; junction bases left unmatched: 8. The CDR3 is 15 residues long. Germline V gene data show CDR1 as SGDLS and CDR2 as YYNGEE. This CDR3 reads CASSPTGVENEKLFF. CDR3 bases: TGTGCCAGCAGCCCCACAGGGGTTGAAAATGAAAAACTGTTTTTT. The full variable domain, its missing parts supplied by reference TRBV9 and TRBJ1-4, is DSGVTQTPKHLITATGQRVTLRCSPRSGDLSVYWYQQSLDQGLQFLIQYYNGEERAKGNILERFSAQQFPDLHSELNLSSLELGDSALYFCASSPTGVENEKLFFGSGTQLSVL.

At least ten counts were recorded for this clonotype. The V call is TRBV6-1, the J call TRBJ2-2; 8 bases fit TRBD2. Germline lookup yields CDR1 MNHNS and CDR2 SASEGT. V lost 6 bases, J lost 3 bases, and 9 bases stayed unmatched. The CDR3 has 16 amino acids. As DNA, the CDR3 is TGTGCCAGCAGCTCCGCCCTAGCGGGTGACACCGGGGAGCTGTTTTTT. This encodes CASSSALAGDTGELFF.

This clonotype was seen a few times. CDR3 nucleotides: TGCGCCAGCAGCCAAGACAGGGTCTACAGTGAAGCTTTCTTT. Protein: CASSQDRVYSEAFF. The chain has TRBV4-1 and TRBJ1-1, with a tentative D call TRBD1 (5 bases). V was cut by 0 bases and J by 7 bases, with 12 bases left in between. CDR1 is MGHRA, CDR2 YSYEKL, per germline. The CDR3 has 14 amino acids.

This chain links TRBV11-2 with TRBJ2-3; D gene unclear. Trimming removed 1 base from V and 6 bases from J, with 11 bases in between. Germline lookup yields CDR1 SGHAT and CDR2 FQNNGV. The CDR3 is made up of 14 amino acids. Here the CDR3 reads CASSLGVTRDTQYF. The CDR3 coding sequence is TGTGCCAGCAGCTTAGGGGTGACTCGCGATACGCAGTATTTT.

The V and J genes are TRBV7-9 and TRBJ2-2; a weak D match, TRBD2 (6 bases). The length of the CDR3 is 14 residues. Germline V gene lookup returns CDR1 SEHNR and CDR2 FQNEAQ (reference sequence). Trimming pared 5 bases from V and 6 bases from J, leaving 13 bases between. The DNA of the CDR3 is TGTGCCAGCAGCCCTAATTCGGGAGCCGGGGAGCTGTTTTTT. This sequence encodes CASSPNSGAGELFF.

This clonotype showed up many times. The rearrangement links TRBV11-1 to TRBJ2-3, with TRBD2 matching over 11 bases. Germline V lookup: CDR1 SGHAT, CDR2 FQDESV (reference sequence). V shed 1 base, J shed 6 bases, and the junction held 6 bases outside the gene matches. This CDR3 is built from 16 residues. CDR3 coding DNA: TGTGCCAGCAGCTTAGTAGCGGGAGGGCTCGTGGATACGCAGTATTTT. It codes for CASSLVAGGLVDTQYF.

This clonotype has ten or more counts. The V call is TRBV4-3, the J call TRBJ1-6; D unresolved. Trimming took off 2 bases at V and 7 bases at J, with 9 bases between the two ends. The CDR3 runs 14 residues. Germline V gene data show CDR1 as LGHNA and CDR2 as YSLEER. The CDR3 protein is CASSQFDGNSPLHF. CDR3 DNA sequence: TGCGCCAGCAGCCAATTCGACGGGAATTCACCCCTCCACTTT.

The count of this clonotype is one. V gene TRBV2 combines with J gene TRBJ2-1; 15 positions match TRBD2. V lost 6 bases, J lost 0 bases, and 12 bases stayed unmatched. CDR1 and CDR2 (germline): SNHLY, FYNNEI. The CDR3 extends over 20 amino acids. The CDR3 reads CASRPPGLAGGRSSYNEQFF. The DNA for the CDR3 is TGTGCCAGCAGACCGCCGGGACTAGCGGGAGGCAGGAGCTCCTACAATGAGCAGTTCTTC.

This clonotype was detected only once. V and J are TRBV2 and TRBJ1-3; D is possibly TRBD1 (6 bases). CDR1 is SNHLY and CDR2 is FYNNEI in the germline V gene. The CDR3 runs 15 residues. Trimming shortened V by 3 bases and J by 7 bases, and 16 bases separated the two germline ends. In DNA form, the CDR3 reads TGTGCCAGCAGTGATCCGTACCAGGGGACGAACACCATATATTTT. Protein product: CASSDPYQGTNTIYF.

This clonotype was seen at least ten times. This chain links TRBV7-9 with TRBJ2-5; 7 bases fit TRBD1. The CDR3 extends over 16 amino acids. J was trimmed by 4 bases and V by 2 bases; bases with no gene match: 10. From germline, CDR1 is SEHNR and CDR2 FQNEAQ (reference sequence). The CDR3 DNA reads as TGTGCCAGCAGCTTATCCGACAGGGTTCGTCTAGAGACCCAGTACTTC. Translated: CASSLSDRVRLETQYF.